This TCR beta chain was observed in a study of blood T cell repertoires in COVID-19. Study-wide background: The samples span acute and convalescent COVID-19 from the United States, Italy and Spain.

Only in-frame clones appear in the TCRdb table, and some are missing; sequencing was by immunoSEQ multiplex PCR. Of about 98,000 clones detected, about 81% appear once; the ten largest clones hold 4.1%. The CDR3 has 16 residues. CDR1 and CDR2 (germline): SEHNR, FQNEAQ (reference sequence). Trimming pared 4 bases from V and 1 base from J, leaving 16 bases between. V gene TRBV7-9 combines with J gene TRBJ1-2; D might be TRBD1 (5 bases). Sequencing was carried out using peripheral blood. The sequence derives from a man in his sixties with acute or convalescent COVID-19. CDR3 coding DNA: TGTGCCAGCAGCTCAGCCCGACAGCCAATTAACTATGGCTACACCTTC. Translation gives CASSSARQPINYGYTF.